This entry features one T cell receptor beta chain sequence. The CDR3 has 14 amino acids. The V gene lost 0 bases and the J gene lost 3 bases, with 8 bases spanning the gap. Germline CDR1 LNHNV, CDR2 YYDKDF (reference sequence). This sample stems from a study of blood T cell repertoires in COVID-19. Methods used by the authors: Estimation of nucleated cell counts was performed using reference gene primer amplification. Clones were read by immunoSEQ multiplex PCR, and TCRdb kept only the in-frame ones, dropping some. V and J calls and clone size are as listed in that table; D and trimming were resolved from the DNA. The table has 150,000 to 200,000 clones, approximately 79% seen once.

Sequenced: peripheral blood. The chain employs TRBV15 and TRBJ2-5; D is unclear. The sequence derives from a man aged 50 to 59 who had recovered from COVID-19. In nucleotides, the CDR3 is TGTGCCACCAGCAGAGATCGAGGAGAAGAGACCCAGTACTTC. Encoded protein: CATSRDRGEETQYF.